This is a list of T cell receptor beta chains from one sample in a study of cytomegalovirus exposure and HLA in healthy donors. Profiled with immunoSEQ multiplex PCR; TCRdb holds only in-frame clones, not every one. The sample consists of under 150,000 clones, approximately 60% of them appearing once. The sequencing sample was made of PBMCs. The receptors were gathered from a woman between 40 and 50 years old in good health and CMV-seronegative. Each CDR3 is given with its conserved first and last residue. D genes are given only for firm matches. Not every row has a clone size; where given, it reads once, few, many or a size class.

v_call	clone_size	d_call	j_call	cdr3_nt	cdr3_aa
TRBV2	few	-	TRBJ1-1	TGTGCCAGCAGTTTCAGGGGAATTGAAGCTTTCTTT	CASSFRGIEAFF
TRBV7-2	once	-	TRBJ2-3	TGTGCCAGCAGCTCCAGCAGGGTCGGGACAGATACGCAGTATTTT	CASSSSRVGTDTQYF
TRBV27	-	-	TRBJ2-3	TGTGCCAGCCGGAAACTAGGGTCTAGCACAGATACGCAGTATTTT	CASRKLGSSTDTQYF
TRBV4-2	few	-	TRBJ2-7	TGTGCCAGCAGCCAAGATCTTCAGGGGCGCGAGCAGTACTTC	CASSQDLQGREQYF
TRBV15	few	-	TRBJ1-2	TGTGCCACCAGCGAGGAGGGGCCCCTTCGGTTC	CATSEEGPLRF
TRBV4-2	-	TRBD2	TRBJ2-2	TGTGCCAGCAGCGGGACTCCCGGGACTAGCCGTGCCGGGGAGCTGTTTTTT	CASSGTPGTSRAGELFF
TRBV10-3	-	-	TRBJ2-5	TGTGCCATCAGCCCCTCGACAGGTCAAGAGACCCAGTACTTC	CAISPSTGQETQYF
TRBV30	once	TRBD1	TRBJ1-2	TGTGCCTGGAGCCGCAGACAGGGGGCGAACTATGGCTACACCTTC	CAWSRRQGANYGYTF
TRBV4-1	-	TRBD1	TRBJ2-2	TGCGCCAGCAGCCAAGGAGGGTCGAGGACAGGAACCACCGGGGAGCTGTTTTTT	CASSQGGSRTGTTGELFF
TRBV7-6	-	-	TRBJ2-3	TGTGCCAGCAGCTTACTTTACAGGGAGCCGCAGTATTTT	CASSLLYREPQYF
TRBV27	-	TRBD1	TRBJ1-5	TGTGCCAGCAGTTCGGGACAGGGGGCTCGTGACAATCAGCCCCAGCATTTT	CASSSGQGARDNQPQHF
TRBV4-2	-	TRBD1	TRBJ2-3	TGTGCCAGCAGCCAGCGACAGGGGAAGGAGGGCACAGATACGCAGTATTTT	CASSQRQGKEGTDTQYF
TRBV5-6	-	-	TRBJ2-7	TGTGCCAGCAGCCCTTCAACGGGAGCTACCTACGAGCAGTACTTC	CASSPSTGATYEQYF
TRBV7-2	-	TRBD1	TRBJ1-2	TGTGCCAGCAGCCTACGGCCGGGACAGGGCTTAGGCTACACCTTC	CASSLRPGQGLGYTF
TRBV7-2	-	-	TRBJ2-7	TGTGCCAGCAGCTTAGCGGCGCCCGGGTACGAGCAGTACTTC	CASSLAAPGYEQYF
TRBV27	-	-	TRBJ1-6	TGTGCCAGCAGTTTAAACGCCCTTTTAGCCCTGGGTTCACCCCTCCACTTT	CASSLNALLALGSPLHF
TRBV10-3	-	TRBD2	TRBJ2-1	TGTGCCACAGGTCGGACTAGCGGTTCCTACAATGAGCAGTTCTTC	CATGRTSGSYNEQFF
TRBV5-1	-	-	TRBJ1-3	TGCGCCAGCAGCCCCGTAGGAGGGAGGTTATCTGGAAACACCATATATTTT	CASSPVGGRLSGNTIYF
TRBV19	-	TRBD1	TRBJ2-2	TGTGCCAGTACCGATGCCCGGGACAGCCTCGCGAACACCGGGGAGCTGTTTTTT	CASTDARDSLANTGELFF
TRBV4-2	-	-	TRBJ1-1	TGTGCCAGCAGCCAAGTCGAGGAGAACACTGAAGCTTTCTTT	CASSQVEENTEAFF
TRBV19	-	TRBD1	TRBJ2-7	TGTGCCAGTGGTAACAGGGGCGCGTACGAGCAGTACTTC	CASGNRGAYEQYF
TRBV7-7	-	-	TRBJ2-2	TGTGCCAGCAGCTCGGATGACAGGAACACCGGGGAGCTGTTTTTT	CASSSDDRNTGELFF
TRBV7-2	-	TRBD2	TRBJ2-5	TGTGCCAGCAGCTTTCGACTAGCGGGGGGTTTGGAGACCCAGTACTTC	CASSFRLAGGLETQYF
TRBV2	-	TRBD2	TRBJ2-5	TGTGCCAGCAGTTCCTCTGGACTAGCGGGGCGAGAGACCCAGTACTTC	CASSSSGLAGRETQYF
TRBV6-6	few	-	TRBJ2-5	TGTGCCAGCAGCGCCCAGGGGGGCCCTCAAGAGACCCAGTACTTC	CASSAQGGPQETQYF
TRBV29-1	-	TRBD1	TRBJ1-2	TGCAGCGTGGGGACAGGGACGGTCTATGGCTACACCTTC	CSVGTGTVYGYTF
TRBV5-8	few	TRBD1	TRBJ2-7	TGTGCCAGCAGCTTGGTACAGGGGGCGGGCGAGCAGTACTTC	CASSLVQGAGEQYF
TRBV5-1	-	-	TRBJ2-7	TGCGCCAGCAGCTTGGGCAGGGACTACGAGCAGTACTTC	CASSLGRDYEQYF
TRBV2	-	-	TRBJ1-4	TGTGCCAGCAGTGAGGTAGTCCGTCCCCATGAAAAACTGTTTTTT	CASSEVVRPHEKLFF
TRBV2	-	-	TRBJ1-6	TGTGCCAGCAGAGACAGTCTTAATTCACCCCTCCACTTT	CASRDSLNSPLHF
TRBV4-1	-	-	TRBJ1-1	TGCGCCAGCAGCCAAGAGGAGACAGCCATGAACACTGAAGCTTTCTTT	CASSQEETAMNTEAFF
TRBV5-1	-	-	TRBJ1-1	TGCGCCAGCAGCTTAGGGGATGGGGGGGTGTGGAACACTGAAGCTTTCTTT	CASSLGDGGVWNTEAFF
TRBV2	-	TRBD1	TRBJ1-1	TGTGCTAGCAGTGACATCGGGACAGTTAACACTGAAGCTTTCTTT	CASSDIGTVNTEAFF
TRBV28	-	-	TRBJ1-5	TGTGCCAGCAGTTTACGAGGCCCTCCGGGGCAGCCCCAGCATTTT	CASSLRGPPGQPQHF
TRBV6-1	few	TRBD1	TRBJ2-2	TGTGCCAGCAGTTTAGGGGGCGCAGCCGGGGAGCTGTTTTTT	CASSLGGAAGELFF
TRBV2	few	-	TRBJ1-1	TGTGCCAGCAGAGAACAAAGCAGGGGATCCACTGAAGCTTTCTTT	CASREQSRGSTEAFF
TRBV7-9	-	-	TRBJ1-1	TGTGCCAGCAACCCCCTAGAGAACACTGAAGCTTTCTTT	CASNPLENTEAFF
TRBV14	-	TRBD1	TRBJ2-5	TGTGCCAGCAGCCAACAGGGGGCTTCCATAGAGGAGACCCAGTACTTC	CASSQQGASIEETQYF
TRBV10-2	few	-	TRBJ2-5	TGCGCCAGCAGTGGAGGAACGGAACCGTACCAAGAGACCCAGTACTTC	CASSGGTEPYQETQYF
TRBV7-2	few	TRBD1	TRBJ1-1	TGTGCCAGCAGCTTTGCGGGGGGGACAGCGAACACTGAAGCTTTCTTT	CASSFAGGTANTEAFF
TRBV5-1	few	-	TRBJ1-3	TGCGCCAGCACGGGGGGCGCTGGAAACACCATATATTTT	CASTGGAGNTIYF
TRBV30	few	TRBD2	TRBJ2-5	TGTGCCTGGAACGGGGGGACCTTAAAAGAGACCCAGTACTTC	CAWNGGTLKETQYF
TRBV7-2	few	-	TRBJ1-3	TGTGCCAGCAGCTCAGGGGTCTCTGGAAACACCATATATTTT	CASSSGVSGNTIYF
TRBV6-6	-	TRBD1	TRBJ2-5	TGTGCCAGCAGTTACTACGGACAGGACCAAGAGACCCAGTACTTC	CASSYYGQDQETQYF
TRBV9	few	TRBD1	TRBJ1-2	TGTGCCAGCAGCTTAGGGACAGGGGGCAACTATGGCTACACCTTC	CASSLGTGGNYGYTF
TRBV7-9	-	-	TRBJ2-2	TGTGCCAGCAGCTCCGGGTTCGGGGAGCTGTTTTTT	CASSSGFGELFF
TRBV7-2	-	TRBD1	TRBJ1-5	TGTGCCAGCAGCCCCCGGACAGGGGGCCGGCAGCCCCAGCATTTT	CASSPRTGGRQPQHF
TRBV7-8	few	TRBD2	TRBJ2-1	TGTGCCAGCAGCTTATCCTTCGGACTAGCGGGGGGGTACAATGAGCAGTTCTTC	CASSLSFGLAGGYNEQFF
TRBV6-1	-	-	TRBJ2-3	TGTGCCAGTAAGTCACAGGGCGAAGATACGCAGTATTTT	CASKSQGEDTQYF
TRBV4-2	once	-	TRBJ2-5	TGTGCCAGCTCTTGGCGGAATACGGGTGGCGAGACCCAGTACTTC	CASSWRNTGGETQYF
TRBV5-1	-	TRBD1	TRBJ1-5	TGCGCCAGCAGCTTGGAGGGGGCCAATCAGCCCCAGCATTTT	CASSLEGANQPQHF
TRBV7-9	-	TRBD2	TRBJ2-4	TGTGCCAGCAGCTTAGCGGGGACTAGCAGGGGGGCCAAAAACATTCAGTACTTC	CASSLAGTSRGAKNIQYF
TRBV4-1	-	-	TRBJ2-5	TGCGCCAGCAGCCAAGGACAGGCGGGGGAAGAGACCCAGTACTTC	CASSQGQAGEETQYF